The 13 T cell receptor beta chains presented below share a single source sample, sequenced in a study of blood T cell repertoires in COVID-19. This table comes from immunoSEQ multiplex PCR, and its TCRdb copy is limited to in-frame clones, with some not included. The sample consists of 100,000 or so clones, about 86% of them appearing once. The specimen sequenced was PBMCs or T cells enriched from blood (not recorded which). The receptors stem from a woman in her 50s who had recovered from COVID-19.

This chain uses TRBV29-1 with TRBJ1-2, with 8 bases aligning to TRBD1. The germline CDR1 and CDR2 sequences are SQVTM and ANQGSEA. The V segment lost 4 bases and the J segment 2 bases; nucleotides outside the gene matches: 6. CDR3 length equals 14 residues. The CDR3 nucleotides are TGCAGCGTTGGACAGGGGCCAAGAAACTATGGCTACACCTTC. Translating it yields CSVGQGPRNYGYTF.

The chain carries TRBV27 and TRBJ2-2, with TRBD2 as a possible D gene (6 bases). V gave up 8 bases and J gave up 1 base, with 11 bases separating them. The CDR3 loop spans 14 amino acids. Germline V gene data show CDR1 as MNHEY and CDR2 as SMNVEV (reference sequence). CDR3 sequence (DNA): TGTGCCAGCGGGGGGTTTATGAACACCGGGGAGCTGTTTTTT. Amino acids: CASGGFMNTGELFF.

The rearrangement links TRBV19 to TRBJ2-7; TRBD1 matches at 8 bases. V lost 3 bases and J lost 0; bases outside the gene matches: 10. Germline CDR1 is LNHDA and CDR2 is SQIVND (reference sequence). This CDR3 is 17 amino acids long. CDR3 sequence reads: CASSIYRGQGASYEQYF. The CDR3, as DNA: TGTGCCAGTAGTATTTATCGTGGGCAGGGGGCCTCCTACGAGCAGTACTTC.

This clone has just a few counts. The chain couples TRBV14 to TRBJ2-7; 8 nucleotides line up with TRBD1. The CDR3 length is 14 residues. The J segment lost 4 bases and the V segment lost 1 base, leaving 3 bases of the junction unmatched. Germline CDR1 and CDR2: SGHDN and FVKESK. The CDR3 DNA is TGTGCCAGCAGCCAAGCCGGACAGGGTTACGAGCAGTACTTC. Residues: CASSQAGQGYEQYF.

The rearrangement links TRBV28 to TRBJ1-1; no definite D call. CDR3 length equals 15 residues. Germline values: CDR1 MDHEN, CDR2 SYDVKM. Trimming stripped 9 bases from V and 0 bases from J, with 17 bases between. Written as DNA, the CDR3 is TGTGCCAGTTTGTATGTACGCGCCCTGAACACTGAAGCTTTCTTT. It is translated as CASLYVRALNTEAFF.

This clone appeared once. V is TRBV3-1 (or the pseudogene TRBV3-2) and J is TRBJ2-7; a possible D gene is TRBD1 (5 bases). V was shortened by 5 bases and J by 2 bases, with 13 bases between the two germline ends. The CDR3 is made up of 14 amino acids. Germline CDR1 LGHDT, CDR2 YNNKEL (reference sequence). CDR3 DNA: TGTGCCAGCAGCTGGGGTCAGGGCCCCTACGAGCAGTACTTC. Its protein is CASSWGQGPYEQYF.

This rearrangement joins TRBV7-9 to TRBJ2-1, with TRBD1 matching 7 bases. Germline V gives CDR1 SEHNR, CDR2 FQNEAQ (reference sequence). V dropped 4 bases and J dropped 4; count of bases not matched to a gene: 7. The CDR3 loop spans 15 amino acids. CDR3 coding DNA: TGTGCCAGCAGCTCCGGGACAGTAGAATACAATGAGCAGTTCTTC. Protein sequence: CASSSGTVEYNEQFF. Full variable domain (remainder filled in from reference TRBV7-9 and TRBJ2-1): DTGVSQNPRHKITKRGQNVTFRCDPISEHNRLYWYRQTLGQGPEFLTYFQNEAQLEKSRLLSDRFSAERPKGSFSTLEIQRTEQGDSAMYLCASSSGTVEYNEQFFGPGTRLTVL.

The chain recombines TRBV6-5 with TRBJ2-7, with 10 bases aligning to TRBD1. Trimming at V came to 7 bases and at J to 4 bases, leaving 10 bases not matched to a gene. Germline loops: CDR1 MNHEY, CDR2 SVGAGI. The CDR3 consists of 15 residues. The CDR3 region is CASTARTGGRYEQYF. CDR3 sequence (DNA): TGTGCCAGCACCGCCCGGACAGGGGGGAGATACGAGCAGTACTTC.

The chain joins TRBV24-1 to TRBJ1-5; D is ambiguous. The CDR3 has 13 residues. Germline CDR1 and CDR2: KGHDR and SFDVKD. V lost 3 bases and J lost 1, with 3 bases in between. The CDR3 DNA sequence: TGTGCCACCAGTGATCCGAGCAATCAGCCCCAGCATTTT. It is translated as CATSDPSNQPQHF.

The table lists this clone with a count of one. CDR3 coding DNA: TGCAGCGTCCATGACACTTTAAATGGCTACACCTTC. Its protein product is CSVHDTLNGYTF. V is TRBV29-1 and J is TRBJ1-2; no clear D. The CDR3 covers 12 residues. V was cut by 6 bases and J by 6 bases, with 14 bases left in between. Germline V lookup: CDR1 SQVTM, CDR2 ANQGSEA.

The rearrangement joins TRBV27 to TRBJ1-3, with D possibly TRBD1 on 5 matching bases. The CDR3 runs to 12 residues. CDR1 MNHEY and CDR2 SMNVEV come from the germline V gene (reference sequence). V dropped 3 bases and J dropped 11 bases, with 11 bases sitting between them. For the CDR3, the DNA is TGTGCCAGCAGTTTCATCAAAGGGGCCATATATTTT. It encodes CASSFIKGAIYF.

The chain links TRBV7-2 to TRBJ2-1; TRBD2 aligns across 10 bases. This CDR3 has 15 residues. The J segment lost 2 bases and the V segment lost 5 bases, leaving 3 bases of the junction unmatched. Germline V gene sequence: CDR1 SGHTA, CDR2 FQGNSA. The CDR3 DNA is TGTGCCAGCAGCCCCACTAGCGGGGCCTACAATGAGCAGTTCTTC. The encoded protein is CASSPTSGAYNEQFF.

The chain uses TRBV7-3 and TRBJ2-3; D might be TRBD2 (5 bases). There are 16 residues in the CDR3. Germline-derived CDR1 and CDR2 are SGHTA and FQGTGA. Trimming stripped 2 bases from V and 2 bases from J, with 14 bases between. CDR3 coding DNA: TGTGCCAGCAGCTTAGATCCTAGCCTTCTCACAGATACGCAGTATTTT. Translation: CASSLDPSLLTDTQYF.